Below, 26 T cell receptor beta chains from the same sample are listed, as sequenced in a study of blood T cell repertoires in COVID-19. Produced via immunoSEQ multiplex PCR; TCRdb's table is partial and in-frame only. Of 100,000 or so clones listed, over 75% are singletons. The sequencing sample was made of peripheral blood. These receptors all come from a man aged 50 to 60 with acute or convalescent COVID-19.

The chain couples TRBV24-1 to TRBJ2-1, with 9 bases lining up with TRBD1. The CDR3 extends over 14 amino acids. V lost 7 bases and J lost 4; bases outside the gene matches: 4. CDR1 and CDR2 (germline): KGHDR, SFDVKD. This CDR3 reads CATSPGQGYNEQFF. The DNA of the CDR3 is TGTGCCACCAGCCCGGGACAGGGATACAATGAGCAGTTCTTC.

The chain uses TRBV28 and TRBJ1-1, with TRBD1 matching over 9 bases. Germline V gives CDR1 MDHEN, CDR2 SYDVKM. The junction had 3 bases not matched to a gene; V was cut back by 3 bases and J by 1 base. This CDR3 region has 15 residues. CDR3 sequence (DNA): TGTGCCAGCAGTTTTGAGACAGGGGGGAACACTGAAGCTTTCTTT. Translating gives CASSFETGGNTEAFF.

The chain joins TRBV7-3 to TRBJ2-2, with 9 positions matching TRBD2. The CDR3 runs 15 residues. With V trimmed by 5 bases and J by 4 bases, 5 bases remained unmatched. Germline CDR1 is SGHTA and CDR2 is FQGTGA. The CDR3 is CASSQLAGSTGELFF. The CDR3 bases are TGTGCCAGCAGCCAGCTAGCGGGGAGCACCGGGGAGCTGTTTTTT.

The chain carries TRBV19 and TRBJ2-5; 7 bases are shared with TRBD2. From germline, CDR1 is LNHDA and CDR2 SQIVND (reference sequence). V shed 6 bases and J 2 bases; nucleotides not matched to a gene: 12. CDR3 size: 16 residues. CDR3 sequence: CASRPKWASGQETQYF. CDR3 in DNA: TGTGCCAGTAGGCCCAAGTGGGCTAGCGGACAAGAGACCCAGTACTTC.

The chain's CDR3 is CASSSSTGATEAFF. CDR3 sequence (DNA): TGTGCCAGCTCATCCTCGACAGGGGCCACTGAAGCTTTCTTT. The V call is TRBV18, the J call TRBJ1-1; 8 positions match TRBD1. Trimming removed 5 bases from V and 4 bases from J; junction bases left unmatched: 6. Germline CDR1 KGHSH, CDR2 LQKENI. This CDR3 is 14 amino acids long.

This chain joins TRBV19 and TRBJ2-1; D is perhaps TRBD1 (6 bases). In germline, CDR1 is LNHDA, CDR2 SQIVND (reference sequence). The length of the CDR3 is 16 residues. V was clipped by 6 bases and J by 0 bases, with 15 bases between them. CDR3 nucleotides: TGTGCCAGTAGACGACAGGCCCCTGGCTCCTACAATGAGCAGTTCTTC. Translation: CASRRQAPGSYNEQFF.

The J gene is TRBJ2-3, the V gene TRBV7-6; 7 bases align to TRBD1. This CDR3 region has 16 residues. Germline V gene data show CDR1 as SGHVS and CDR2 as FNYEAQ. J gave up 0 bases and V 1 base, and 4 bases lay outside the gene matches. For the CDR3, the DNA is TGTGCCAGCAGCTTAGTGACAGGGACAAGCACAGATACGCAGTATTTT. This translates into CASSLVTGTSTDTQYF.

The chain recombines TRBV29-1 with TRBJ1-1, with 7 bases matching TRBD1. This CDR3 comprises 13 residues. Per the germline V gene, CDR1 is SQVTM and CDR2 is ANQGSEA. Losses at the gene ends were 3 bases for V and 1 base for J; bases not matched to a gene: 2. The CDR3 protein is CSVDTGANTEAFF. The CDR3 DNA reads as TGCAGCGTTGATACAGGGGCGAACACTGAAGCTTTCTTT.

The V call is TRBV3-1 (or the pseudogene TRBV3-2), the J call TRBJ2-5; D is possibly TRBD2 (6 bases). Germline values: CDR1 LGHDT, CDR2 YNNKEL (reference sequence). V was pared by 3 bases and J by 2 bases, with 10 bases between. The CDR3 extends over 14 amino acids. In nucleotides, the CDR3 is TGTGCCAGCAGCCAGCTAGCGTATCAAGAGACCCAGTACTTC. Its protein is CASSQLAYQETQYF.

This clone was recorded once. The chain combines TRBV20-1 with TRBJ2-7; the D gene is possibly TRBD1 (5 bases). Germline assignment: CDR1 DFQATT and CDR2 SNEGSKA (reference sequence). The V gene lost 3 bases and the J gene lost 2 bases, with 14 bases spanning the gap. CDR3 length: 14 amino acids. In DNA form, the CDR3 reads TGCAGTGCTAGTGATCAGGGCCCGCCCTACGAGCAGTACTTC. This sequence encodes CSASDQGPPYEQYF.

The chain recombines TRBV9 with TRBJ2-2, with 9 positions matching TRBD2. Trimming removed 4 bases from V and 7 bases from J; junction bases left unmatched: 11. CDR3 length equals 16 residues. Germline CDR1 is SGDLS and CDR2 is YYNGEE. The CDR3 sequence: CASSPTAGGPGGELFF. The DNA of the CDR3 is TGTGCCAGCAGCCCAACGGCGGGAGGGCCGGGCGGGGAGCTGTTTTTT.

J is TRBJ2-6 and V is TRBV11-2, with 8 bases lining up with TRBD2. The CDR3 contains 15 residues. With 3 bases clipped from V and 2 bases from J, the junction kept 0 bases outside the gene matches. Per the germline V gene, CDR1 is SGHAT and CDR2 is FQNNGV. As DNA, the CDR3 is TGTGCCAGCAGCTTTAGCGGGGCTGGGGCCAACGTCCTGACTTTC. This sequence encodes CASSFSGAGANVLTF.

The chain couples TRBV9 to TRBJ2-1; TRBD2 matches 7 bases. This CDR3 contains 17 residues. Germline V gene data show CDR1 as SGDLS and CDR2 as YYNGEE. V lost 0 bases and J lost 2; bases outside the gene matches: 8. The CDR3 DNA reads TGTGCCAGCAGCGTAGCGGGAGGTGCTCTCACCTACAATGAGCAGTTCTTC. Translation gives CASSVAGGALTYNEQFF. The variable domain in full, completed from reference TRBV9 and TRBJ2-1, reads DSGVTQTPKHLITATGQRVTLRCSPRSGDLSVYWYQQSLDQGLQFLIQYYNGEERAKGNILERFSAQQFPDLHSELNLSSLELGDSALYFCASSVAGGALTYNEQFFGPGTRLTVL.

The chain recombines TRBV28 with TRBJ2-7; tentative D call: TRBD2 (6 bases). CDR1 and CDR2 (germline): MDHEN, SYDVKM. V was trimmed by 5 bases and J by 5 bases, leaving 19 bases between them. This CDR3 is 15 amino acids long. CDR3 sequence (DNA): TGTGCCAGCAGTCCCACCGGGGGTGAAGCTCACGAGCAGTACTTC. Protein sequence: CASSPTGGEAHEQYF.

CDR3 region: CASSTRAGAEADTQYF. The CDR3 DNA reads as TGTGCCAGCAGCACGAGAGCGGGGGCTGAGGCAGATACGCAGTATTTT. The V gene is TRBV11-1, the J gene TRBJ2-3; 8 bases map to TRBD2. This CDR3 region has 16 residues. Germline loops: CDR1 SGHAT, CDR2 FQDESV (reference sequence). With V trimmed by 5 bases and J by 4 bases, 11 bases remained unmatched.

In DNA form, the CDR3 reads TGTGCCAGCAGCTTCGTTCTGGGACAGGAGTGGACGAACACCGGGGAGCTGTTTTTT. Encoded protein: CASSFVLGQEWTNTGELFF. V and J are TRBV5-8 and TRBJ2-2; 8 bases fit TRBD1. J lost 0 bases, V lost 2 bases, and 12 bases had no gene match. Germline V gives CDR1 SGHTS, CDR2 YDEGEE. This CDR3 comprises 19 residues.

The rearrangement joins TRBV5-6 to TRBJ2-7; 8 bases map to TRBD2. Germline assignment: CDR1 SGHDT and CDR2 YYEEEE. This CDR3 comprises 13 residues. Losses at the gene ends were 5 bases for V and 1 base for J; bases not matched to a gene: 2. The CDR3 loop is CASRIAGSYEQYF. The CDR3, as DNA: TGTGCCAGCAGGATAGCGGGGTCCTACGAGCAGTACTTC.

This clone was found once. The rearrangement joins TRBV9 to TRBJ2-1, with TRBD1 as a possible D gene (6 bases). V lost 3 bases and J 9 bases, leaving 16 bases between the germline ends. The CDR3 contains 14 residues. The germline CDR1 and CDR2 sequences are SGDLS and YYNGEE. The CDR3 sequence: CASSGKTGSGEQFF. The CDR3 nucleotides read TGTGCCAGCAGCGGAAAAACAGGGTCGGGTGAGCAGTTCTTC.

The gene calls are TRBV5-4 and TRBJ1-1, with 10 bases that match TRBD1. After removal of 1 base from V and 1 base from J, the junction contained 10 bases not matched to a gene. This CDR3 has 18 amino acids. Germline CDR1 SGHNT, CDR2 YYREEE (reference sequence). The CDR3 here is CASSLPPGQGNRNTEAFF. CDR3 bases: TGTGCCAGCAGCTTGCCGCCGGGACAGGGGAATAGGAACACTGAAGCTTTCTTT. Combining the CDR3 with reference TRBV5-4 and TRBJ1-1 gives the whole variable domain ETGVTQSPTHLIKTRGQQVTLRCSSQSGHNTVSWYQQALGQGPQFIFQYYREEENGRGNFPPRFSGLQFPNYSSELNVNALELDDSALYLCASSLPPGQGNRNTEAFFGQGTRLTVV.

This clone was picked up one time. The chain is built from TRBV7-3 and TRBJ2-3; 8 nucleotides match TRBD2. The CDR3 is made up of 15 amino acids. Germline-derived CDR1 and CDR2 are SGHTA and FQGTGA. V lost 2 bases, J lost 3 bases, and 4 bases stayed unmatched. This CDR3 is CASSLRREVTDTQYF. As DNA, the CDR3 is TGTGCCAGCAGCTTACGGCGGGAGGTAACAGATACGCAGTATTTT.

The rearrangement uses TRBV6-2 or TRBV6-3 and TRBJ1-5; D not resolved. V lost 2 bases to trimming and J lost 0 bases, with 8 bases between them. This CDR3 has 15 residues. CDR1 and CDR2 (germline): MNHEY, SVGEGT. CDR3 sequence: CASSYDGNSNQPQHF. CDR3 coding DNA: TGTGCCAGCAGTTACGACGGGAATAGCAATCAGCCCCAGCATTTT.

The V gene is TRBV5-1, the J gene TRBJ2-1; possible D gene TRBD1, 6 bases. Deletions cut 0 bases from V and 7 bases from J, with 14 bases between. CDR1 is SGHRS, CDR2 YFSETQ, per germline. This CDR3 contains 15 residues. CDR3 protein: CASSLAGAIENEQFF. CDR3 DNA: TGCGCCAGCAGCTTGGCAGGGGCAATTGAGAATGAGCAGTTCTTC.

The CDR3 region has the DNA TGTGCCAGCAGCCAGGGGAGGGGCGCTGAAGCTTTCTTT. It yields the protein CASSQGRGAEAFF. This chain joins TRBV14 and TRBJ1-1; D might be TRBD1 (5 bases). Germline V gene lookup returns CDR1 SGHDN and CDR2 FVKESK. Between the trimmed V and J ends, which lost 3 bases and 6 bases, there was a span of 11 bases. The CDR3 spans 13 residues.

This clone was found a few times. V is TRBV6-1 and J is TRBJ2-5; D gene unclear. CDR1 is MNHNS and CDR2 is SASEGT in the germline V gene. V was shortened by 0 bases and J by 6 bases, with 5 bases between the two germline ends. CDR3 length: 12 amino acids. CDR3 region: CASSEAHQTQYF. The CDR3 nucleotides are TGTGCCAGCAGTGAAGCTCATCAGACCCAGTACTTC.

This chain joins TRBV24-1 and TRBJ2-3; TRBD2 might be the D (7 bases). V gave up 0 bases and J gave up 5 bases, with 17 bases separating them. Germline V gives CDR1 KGHDR, CDR2 SFDVKD. This CDR3 contains 17 residues. This CDR3 is CATSDLPGSRGGDTQYF. The CDR3 bases are TGTGCCACCAGTGATTTGCCCGGATCAAGGGGGGGAGATACGCAGTATTTT.

J is TRBJ1-5 and V is TRBV7-8; D gene ambiguous. This CDR3 spans 15 amino acids. V lost 0 bases, J lost 0 bases, and 6 bases lay in between. Per germline, CDR1 SGHVS and CDR2 FQNEAQ. The CDR3 spells CASSLARHSNQPQHF. The CDR3 DNA follows: TGTGCCAGCAGCTTAGCCAGACATAGCAATCAGCCCCAGCATTTT.